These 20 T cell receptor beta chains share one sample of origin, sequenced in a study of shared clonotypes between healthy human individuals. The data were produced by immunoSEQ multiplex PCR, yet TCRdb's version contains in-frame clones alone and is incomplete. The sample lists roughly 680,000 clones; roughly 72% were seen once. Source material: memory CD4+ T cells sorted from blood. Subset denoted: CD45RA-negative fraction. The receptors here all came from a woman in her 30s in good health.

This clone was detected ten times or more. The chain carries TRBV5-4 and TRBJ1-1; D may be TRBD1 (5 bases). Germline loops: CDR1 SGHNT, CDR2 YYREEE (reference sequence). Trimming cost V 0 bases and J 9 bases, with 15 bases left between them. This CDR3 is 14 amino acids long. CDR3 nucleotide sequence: TGTGCCAGCAGCTTGGGGAGGGACCCCTCTAAAGCTTTCTTT. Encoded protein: CASSLGRDPSKAFF.

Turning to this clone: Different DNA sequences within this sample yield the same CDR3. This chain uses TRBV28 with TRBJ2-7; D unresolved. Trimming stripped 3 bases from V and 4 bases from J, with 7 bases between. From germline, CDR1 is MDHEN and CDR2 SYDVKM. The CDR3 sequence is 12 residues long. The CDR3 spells CASSFSPYEQYF. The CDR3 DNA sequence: TGTGCCAGCAGTTTTAGCCCTTACGAGCAGTACTTC.

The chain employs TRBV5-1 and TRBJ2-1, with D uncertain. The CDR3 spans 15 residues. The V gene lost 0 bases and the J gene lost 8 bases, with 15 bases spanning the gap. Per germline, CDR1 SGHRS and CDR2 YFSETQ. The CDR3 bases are TGCGCCAGCAGCTTGGTAGGAGAGCCCGGCGATGAGCAGTTCTTC. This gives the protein CASSLVGEPGDEQFF.

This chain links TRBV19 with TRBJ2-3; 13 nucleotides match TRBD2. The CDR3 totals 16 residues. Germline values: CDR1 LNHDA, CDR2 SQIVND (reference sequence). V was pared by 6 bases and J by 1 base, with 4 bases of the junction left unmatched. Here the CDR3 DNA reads TGTGCCAGTAGAGAAACTAGCGGGAGGGGCACAGATACGCAGTATTTT. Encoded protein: CASRETSGRGTDTQYF.

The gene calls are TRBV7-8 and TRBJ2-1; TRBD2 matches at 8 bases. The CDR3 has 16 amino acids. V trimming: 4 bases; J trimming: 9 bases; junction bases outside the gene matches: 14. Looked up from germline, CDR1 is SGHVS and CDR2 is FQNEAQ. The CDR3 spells CASSSRAGGRSTEQFF. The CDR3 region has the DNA TGTGCCAGCAGCTCCCGGGCGGGCGGGAGGTCGACTGAGCAGTTCTTC. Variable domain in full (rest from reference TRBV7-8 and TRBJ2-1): GAGVSQSPRYKVAKRGQDVALRCDPISGHVSLFWYQQALGQGPEFLTYFQNEAQLDKSGLPSDRFFAERPEGSVSTLKIQRTQQEDSAVYLCASSSRAGGRSTEQFFGPGTRLTVL.

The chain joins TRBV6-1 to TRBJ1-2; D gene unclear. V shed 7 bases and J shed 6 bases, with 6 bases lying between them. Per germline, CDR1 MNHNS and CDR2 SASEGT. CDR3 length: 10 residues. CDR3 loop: CASTQHGYTF. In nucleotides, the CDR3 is TGTGCCAGCACGCAGCATGGCTACACCTTC.

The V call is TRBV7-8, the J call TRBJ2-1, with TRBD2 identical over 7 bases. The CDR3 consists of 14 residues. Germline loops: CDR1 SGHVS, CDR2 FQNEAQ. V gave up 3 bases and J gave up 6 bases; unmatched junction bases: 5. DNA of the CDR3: TGTGCCAGCAGCTTGGGGGGGGTTCGCAATGAGCAGTTCTTC. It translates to CASSLGGVRNEQFF.

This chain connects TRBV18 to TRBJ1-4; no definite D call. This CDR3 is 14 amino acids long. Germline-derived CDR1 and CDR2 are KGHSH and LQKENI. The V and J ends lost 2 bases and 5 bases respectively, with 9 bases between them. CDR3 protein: CASSPEGLNEKLFF. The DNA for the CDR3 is TGTGCCAGCTCACCAGAGGGTCTCAATGAAAAACTGTTTTTT.

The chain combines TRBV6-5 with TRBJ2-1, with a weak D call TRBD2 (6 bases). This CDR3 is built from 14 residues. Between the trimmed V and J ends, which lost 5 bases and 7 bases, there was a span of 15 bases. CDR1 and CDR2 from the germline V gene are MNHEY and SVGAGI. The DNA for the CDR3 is TGTGCCAGCAGTCAACCGGGACTGGCTAATGAGCAGTTCTTC. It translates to CASSQPGLANEQFF.

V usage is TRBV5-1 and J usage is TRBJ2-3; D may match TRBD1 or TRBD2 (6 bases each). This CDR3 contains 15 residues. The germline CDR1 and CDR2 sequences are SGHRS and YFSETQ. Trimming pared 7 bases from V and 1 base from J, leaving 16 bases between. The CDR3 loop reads CASSRGVEGTDTQYF. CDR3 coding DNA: TGCGCCAGCTCAAGGGGGGTAGAGGGCACAGATACGCAGTATTTT.

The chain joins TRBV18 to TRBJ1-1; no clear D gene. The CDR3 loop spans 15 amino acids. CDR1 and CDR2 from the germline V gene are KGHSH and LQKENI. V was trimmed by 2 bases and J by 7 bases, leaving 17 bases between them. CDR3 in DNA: TGTGCCAGCTCACCAATTCCAAATCAGGACTATGAAGCTTTCTTT. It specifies CASSPIPNQDYEAFF.

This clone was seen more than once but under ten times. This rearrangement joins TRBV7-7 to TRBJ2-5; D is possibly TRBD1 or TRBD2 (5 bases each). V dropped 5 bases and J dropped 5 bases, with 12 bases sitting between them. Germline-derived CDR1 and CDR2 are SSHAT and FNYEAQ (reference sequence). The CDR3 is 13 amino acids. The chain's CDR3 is CASSLGESETQYF. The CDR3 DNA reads TGTGCCAGCAGCCTGGGGGAATCGGAGACCCAGTACTTC.

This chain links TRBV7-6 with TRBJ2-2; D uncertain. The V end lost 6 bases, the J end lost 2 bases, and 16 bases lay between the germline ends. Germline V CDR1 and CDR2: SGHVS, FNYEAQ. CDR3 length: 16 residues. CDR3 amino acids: CASSLQSYRNTGELFF. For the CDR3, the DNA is TGTGCCAGCAGTCTCCAATCTTATCGAAACACCGGGGAGCTGTTTTTT.

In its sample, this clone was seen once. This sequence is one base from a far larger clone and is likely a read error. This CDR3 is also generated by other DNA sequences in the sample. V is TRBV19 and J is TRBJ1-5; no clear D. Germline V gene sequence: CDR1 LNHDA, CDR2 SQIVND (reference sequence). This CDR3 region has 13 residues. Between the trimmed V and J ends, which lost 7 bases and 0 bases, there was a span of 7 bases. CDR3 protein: CASTPYSNQPQHF. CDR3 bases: TGTGCCAGTACGCCGTATAGCAATCAGCCCCAGCATTTT.

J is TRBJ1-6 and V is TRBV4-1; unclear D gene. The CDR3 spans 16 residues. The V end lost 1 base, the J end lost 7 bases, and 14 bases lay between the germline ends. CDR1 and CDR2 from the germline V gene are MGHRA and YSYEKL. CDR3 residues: CASSQGRTHRNSPLHF. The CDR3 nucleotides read TGCGCCAGCAGCCAAGGCAGAACCCATCGGAATTCACCCCTCCACTTT.

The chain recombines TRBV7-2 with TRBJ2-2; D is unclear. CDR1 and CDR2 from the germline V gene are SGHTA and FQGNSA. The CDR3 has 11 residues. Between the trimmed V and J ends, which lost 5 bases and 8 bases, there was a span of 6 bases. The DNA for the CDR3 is TGTGCCAGCAGCCCGCGGGGGGAGCTGTTTTTT. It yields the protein CASSPRGELFF.

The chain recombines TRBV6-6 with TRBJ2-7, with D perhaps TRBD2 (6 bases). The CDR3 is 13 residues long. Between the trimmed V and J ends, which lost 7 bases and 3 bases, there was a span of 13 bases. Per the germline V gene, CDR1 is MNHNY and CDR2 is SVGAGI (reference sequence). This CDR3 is CASTGDGGYEQYF. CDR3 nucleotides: TGTGCCAGCACCGGGGACGGGGGCTACGAGCAGTACTTC.

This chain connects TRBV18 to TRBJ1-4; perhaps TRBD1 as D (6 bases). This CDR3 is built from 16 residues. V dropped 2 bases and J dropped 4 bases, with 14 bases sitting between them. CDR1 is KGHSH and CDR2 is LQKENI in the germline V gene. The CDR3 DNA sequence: TGTGCCAGCTCACCAAGCGGGGGCCCTAGTAATGAAAAACTGTTTTTT. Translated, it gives CASSPSGGPSNEKLFF.

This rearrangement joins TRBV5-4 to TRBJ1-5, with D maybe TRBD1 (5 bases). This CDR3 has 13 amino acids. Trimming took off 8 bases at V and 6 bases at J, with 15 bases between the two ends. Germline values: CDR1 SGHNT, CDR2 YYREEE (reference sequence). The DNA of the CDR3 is TGTGCCAGTTCACTTTGGGGCGCTCAGCCCCAGCATTTT. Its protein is CASSLWGAQPQHF.

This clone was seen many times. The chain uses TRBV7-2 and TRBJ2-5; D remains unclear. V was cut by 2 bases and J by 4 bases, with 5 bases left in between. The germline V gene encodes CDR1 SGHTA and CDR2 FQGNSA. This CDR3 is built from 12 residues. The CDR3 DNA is TGTGCCAGCAGCTTATTTACAGAGACCCAGTACTTC. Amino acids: CASSLFTETQYF.